A few counts support the clone carrying this TCR beta chain. What it recognizes is unknown. The record originates from a study of beta chain features in type 1 diabetes. Broader study findings: A moderate, significant TCRB CDR3 shortening appeared in type 1 diabetes across four CD4+ subsets.

Every participating donor gave one draw, a heparinised blood sample averaging approximately 120 mL. Trimming removed 7 bases from V and 6 bases from J, with 16 bases in between. Germline values: CDR1 SGHTA, CDR2 FQGNSA. The CDR3 is 13 amino acids. Isolated RNA was reverse transcribed in full, so expressed TCRB transcripts were sequenced. Assay used: immunoSEQ multiplex PCR; TCRdb lists only in-frame clones, some missing. The data show 680,000 or so clones, roughly 16% seen once. This rearrangement joins TRBV7-2 to TRBJ2-7; perhaps TRBD1 as D (5 bases). This receptor was taken from a man younger than 35 in good health. The sample comprised naive CD4+ T cells from blood. The DNA of the CDR3 is TGTGCCAGCACCCAGGACATAAGGGGCGAGCAGTACTTC. Its protein is CASTQDIRGEQYF.